The 22 T cell receptor beta chains in this list originate from one sample, sequenced in a study of patients and donors after allogeneic stem cell transplantation. Via MiXCR, TCRdb re-called the RT-PCR reads, giving one row per CDR3 protein. Seen here are approximately 410,000 distinct CDR3 sequences, around 16% observed once, and the top ten hold roughly 7%. The source material was blood, either unsorted or a sorted T cell fraction (not recorded which). All receptors come from a human donor who was either an allogeneic HSCT recipient or a stem cell or donor lymphocyte infusion donor (not recorded which). It is not recorded whose cells these are; they may come from a transplant donor.

This clonotype was observed a few times. The chain joins TRBV18 to TRBJ2-2; D is unresolved. The CDR3 is 13 amino acids. The V and J ends lost 2 bases and 5 bases respectively, with 6 bases between them. Germline CDR1 and CDR2: KGHSH and LQKENI. The CDR3 here is CASSPAHTGELFF. CDR3 nucleotides: TGTGCCAGCTCACCAGCGCATACCGGGGAGCTGTTTTTT.

This clonotype has more than one count but fewer than ten. The V call is TRBV12-3 or TRBV12-4, the J call TRBJ2-3, with D possibly being TRBD1 (7 bases). The CDR3 length is 14 residues. Trimming removed 5 bases from V and 5 bases from J, with 14 bases in between. This CDR3 is CASSDRRGLDTQYF. CDR3 nucleotides: TGTGCCAGCAGTGATCGGAGGGGGCTAGATACGCAGTATTTT.

The chain links TRBV3-1 to TRBJ2-5; no clear D. V was cut by 0 bases and J by 4 bases, with 15 bases left in between. The germline gives CDR1 LGHDT, CDR2 YNNKEL (reference sequence). This CDR3 has 16 residues. Written as DNA, the CDR3 is TGTGCCAGCAGCCAAGATATTTTAGGGTGGCGAGAGACCCAGTACTTC. Amino acid sequence: CASSQDILGWRETQYF.

There are many counts of this clonotype. This rearrangement joins TRBV12-3 or TRBV12-4 to TRBJ1-6, with no clear D. Trimming pared 5 bases from V and 13 bases from J, leaving 9 bases between. The CDR3 loop spans 11 amino acids. CDR3 amino acids: CASSHGGPLHF. The CDR3, as DNA: TGTGCCAGCAGTCACGGTGGTCCCCTCCACTTT.

The gene calls are TRBV4-1 and TRBJ1-1; no reliable D call. CDR1 MGHRA and CDR2 YSYEKL come from the germline V gene. The ends were cut back, 1 base at V and 0 bases at J, with 12 bases in the middle. The CDR3 sequence is 16 residues long. CDR3 DNA: TGCGCCAGCAGCCAAGGTCAGAGGGCTTTGAACACTGAAGCTTTCTTT. This translates into CASSQGQRALNTEAFF.

This clonotype was counted a single time. The chain carries TRBV18 and TRBJ2-3; TRBD2 matches 10 bases. Germline lookup yields CDR1 KGHSH and CDR2 LQKENI. The CDR3 has 16 residues. The V and J ends lost 5 bases and 1 base, in that order; junction bases with no gene match: 6. CDR3 amino acids: CASSTPGTSGTDTQYF. CDR3 DNA: TGTGCCAGCTCAACTCCCGGGACTAGCGGCACAGATACGCAGTATTTT.

The chain joins TRBV20-1 to TRBJ2-5; TRBD1 matches 9 bases. CDR3 length: 12 residues. CDR1 and CDR2 from the germline V gene are DFQATT and SNEGSKA (reference sequence). The J segment lost 3 bases and the V segment lost 7 bases, leaving 3 bases of the junction unmatched. DNA for the CDR3: TGCAGTGGGGACAGGGAGGAAGAGACCCAGTACTTC. Amino acid sequence: CSGDREEETQYF.

This clonotype has just a few counts. This sequence joins TRBV9 and TRBJ1-3; D call uncertain. Trimming cost V 1 base and J 0 bases, with 5 bases left between them. The germline V gene encodes CDR1 SGDLS and CDR2 YYNGEE. This CDR3 region has 14 residues. The CDR3 bases are TGTGCCAGCAGCGTATCGGGCTCTGGAAACACCATATATTTT. This gives the protein CASSVSGSGNTIYF.

CDR3 sequence (DNA): TGTGCCAGCTGCCTATTGGAGACCCAGTACTTC. As protein: CASCLLETQYF. V is TRBV25-1 and J is TRBJ2-5; D remains unclear. The CDR3 has 11 residues. V was shortened by 8 bases and J by 5 bases, with 9 bases between the two germline ends. Germline CDR1 and CDR2: MGHDK and SYGVNS.

The chain couples TRBV7-9 to TRBJ2-1, with TRBD2 as a possible D gene (6 bases). The CDR3 covers 14 residues. Germline V gene data show CDR1 as SEHNR and CDR2 as FQNEAQ (reference sequence). V gave up 1 base and J gave up 7 bases, with 11 bases separating them. The CDR3 spells CASSLGLDRNEQFF. In DNA form, the CDR3 reads TGTGCCAGCAGCTTAGGACTAGATCGGAATGAGCAGTTCTTC.

The table lists this clonotype with many counts. V is TRBV3-1 and J is TRBJ2-5; possible D gene TRBD2, 7 bases. The CDR3 is made up of 16 amino acids. The V gene's germline CDR1 is LGHDT and CDR2 YNNKEL (reference sequence). Trimming removed 4 bases from V and 1 base from J, with 16 bases in between. The CDR3 spells CASSLLAGARQETQYF. The CDR3, as DNA: TGTGCCAGCAGCCTCCTGGCGGGGGCCCGCCAAGAGACCCAGTACTTC.

There are a few counts of this clonotype. The chain joins TRBV3-1 to TRBJ2-7; D is unclear. Germline CDR1 is LGHDT and CDR2 is YNNKEL (reference sequence). The CDR3 runs to 15 residues. Trimming took 0 bases from V and 1 from J, leaving 10 bases between them. The CDR3 sequence: CASSQDRARSYEQYF. CDR3 DNA: TGTGCCAGCAGCCAAGATAGGGCGCGATCCTACGAGCAGTACTTC.

This clonotype was counted between two and nine times. The CDR3 bases are TGTGCCAGCTCACCCGGACAGGATGGCTACACCTTC. Protein sequence: CASSPGQDGYTF. The J gene is TRBJ1-2, the V gene TRBV18, with 7 bases identical to TRBD1. The CDR3 has 12 amino acids. The V gene's germline CDR1 is KGHSH and CDR2 LQKENI. The V gene end was trimmed by 3 bases and the J gene end by 6 bases; junction bases not matched to a gene: 1.

Many counts were recorded for this clonotype. This chain uses TRBV6-1 with TRBJ1-2; TRBD1 might be the D (6 bases). V dropped 6 bases and J dropped 1 base, with 12 bases sitting between them. The CDR3 runs to 14 residues. Germline assignment: CDR1 MNHNS and CDR2 SASEGT. DNA of the CDR3: TGTGCCAGCAGACCCGACAGGAATAACTATGGCTACACCTTC. Protein sequence: CASRPDRNNYGYTF.

The sample holds a few counts of this clonotype. The rearrangement joins TRBV4-1 to TRBJ1-5; 7 nucleotides align to TRBD1. V was clipped by 4 bases and J by 0 bases; unmatched bases: 12. Germline CDR1 is MGHRA and CDR2 is YSYEKL. The CDR3 runs 18 residues. CDR3 sequence: CASSLGPGTAYSNQPQHF. CDR3 coding DNA: TGCGCCAGCAGCCTTGGGCCCGGGACAGCATATAGCAATCAGCCCCAGCATTTT.

This clonotype was counted between two and nine times. This chain links TRBV20-1 with TRBJ2-3; 12 bases fit TRBD2. The CDR3 is 12 amino acids. The germline gives CDR1 DFQATT, CDR2 SNEGSKA (reference sequence). The CDR3 loop is CVPGLAGDTQYF. CDR3 DNA sequence: TGCGTCCCGGGACTAGCGGGAGATACGCAGTATTTT.

A few counts support this clonotype. V gene TRBV29-1 combines with J gene TRBJ2-2; D remains unclear. CDR3 length: 15 amino acids. CDR1 is SQVTM and CDR2 is ANQGSEA in the germline V gene. Trimming pared 7 bases from V and 0 bases from J, leaving 15 bases between. The CDR3 sequence: CSAVRHNANTGELFF. The CDR3 coding sequence is TGCAGCGCCGTTAGACATAACGCGAACACCGGGGAGCTGTTTTTT.

The chain couples TRBV7-8 to TRBJ1-5; D is possibly TRBD1 (6 bases). V shed 4 bases and J shed 5 bases, with 15 bases lying between them. Germline CDR1 reads SGHVS; CDR2 reads FQNEAQ. The CDR3 covers 15 residues. The DNA for the CDR3 is TGTGCCAGCAGCTCCGAAGGGGGGAGGGATCAGCCCCAGCATTTT. It is translated as CASSSEGGRDQPQHF. Looking up the rest from reference TRBV7-8 and TRBJ1-5 gives the full variable domain: GAGVSQSPRYKVAKRGQDVALRCDPISGHVSLFWYQQALGQGPEFLTYFQNEAQLDKSGLPSDRFFAERPEGSVSTLKIQRTQQEDSAVYLCASSSEGGRDQPQHFGDGTRLSIL.

V usage is TRBV20-1 and J usage is TRBJ2-5; 9 bases match TRBD2. V shed 3 bases, J shed 4 bases, and the junction held 9 bases outside the gene matches. The germline gives CDR1 DFQATT, CDR2 SNEGSKA (reference sequence). This CDR3 is 15 amino acids long. In nucleotides, the CDR3 is TGCAGTGCTAGTCCGTTAGCGGGAGTTGGAGAGACCCAGTACTTC. Amino acid sequence: CSASPLAGVGETQYF.

This clonotype came up many times. The CDR3: CASTLLDEQYF. The CDR3 nucleotides are TGTGCCAGCACATTACTGGACGAGCAGTACTTC. This chain uses TRBV2 with TRBJ2-7; D gene uncertain. V lost 7 bases and J lost 5, with 9 bases in between. The germline CDR1 and CDR2 sequences are SNHLY and FYNNEI. The CDR3 runs to 11 residues. The variable domain in full, with the rest retrieved from reference TRBV2 and TRBJ2-7, is EPEVTQTPSHQVTQMGQEVILRCVPISNHLYFYWYRQILGQKVEFLVSFYNNEISEKSEIFDDQFSVERPDGSNFTLKIRSTKLEDSAMYFCASTLLDEQYFGPGTRLTVT.

The table lists this clonotype with a few counts. The genes are TRBV7-8 and TRBJ2-3; D unresolved. This CDR3 spans 15 amino acids. Trimming removed 1 base at V and 2 bases at J, with 10 bases between. The germline V gene encodes CDR1 SGHVS and CDR2 FQNEAQ. The CDR3 DNA is TGTGCCAGCAGCTTAGAATCACGTTTCACAGATACGCAGTATTTT. Translated, it gives CASSLESRFTDTQYF.

This clonotype came up a few times. Here the CDR3 DNA reads TGCAGTGCTAGAGATCAGGAAACCGGAAACACCATATATTTT. It translates to CSARDQETGNTIYF. The chain carries TRBV20-1 and TRBJ1-3; D not certain. V lost 0 bases to trimming and J lost 4 bases, with 10 bases between them. The CDR3 extends over 14 amino acids. The V gene's germline CDR1 is DFQATT and CDR2 SNEGSKA (reference sequence).